Listed below are T cell receptor beta chains from one sample, sequenced in a study of shared clonotypes between healthy human individuals. The repertoire was sequenced with immunoSEQ multiplex PCR; TCRdb's copy has only in-frame clones and lacks some. The sample records millions of clones, about 92% being singletons. The sequenced material came from naive CD4+ T cells from PBMCs. The source is a young man in good health. Some clones in this sample may be carry-over from other donors' samples. Both conserved end residues are part of each CDR3. The D gene is left open where the match is weak. Rows may omit the clone size; those that give it use once, few, many or a size class.

J: TRBJ1-4
size: -
V: TRBV7-9
D: -
CDR3: CASSLVVFGGFKINEKLFF
DNA: TGTGCCAGCAGCTTAGTCGTTTTTGGAGGTTTTAAAATTAATGAAAAACTGTTTTTT

J: TRBJ2-5
size: -
V: TRBV7-9
D: -
CDR3: CASSSVLGGTQYF
DNA: TGTGCCAGCAGCTCAGTCTTGGGTGGGACCCAGTACTTC

J: TRBJ1-1
size: -
V: TRBV6-1
D: -
CDR3: CASSVGGYTEAFF
DNA: TGTGCCAGCAGTGTGGGCGGGTACACTGAAGCTTTCTTT

J: TRBJ2-7
size: -
V: TRBV7-9
D: -
CDR3: CASSRDIGEQYF
DNA: TGTGCCAGCAGTCGGGACATCGGTGAGCAGTACTTC

J: TRBJ2-5
size: -
V: TRBV5-4
D: -
CDR3: CASSPQAVGTQYF
DNA: TGTGCCAGCAGCCCCCAGGCGGTCGGGACCCAGTACTTC

J: TRBJ2-5
size: once
V: TRBV9
D: -
CDR3: CASSVGFGAGAAETQYF
DNA: TGTGCCAGCAGCGTAGGGTTTGGTGCCGGCGCAGCAGAGACCCAGTACTTC

J: TRBJ1-4
size: -
V: TRBV28
D: -
CDR3: CASSREKLFF
DNA: TGTGCCAGCTCCAGAGAAAAACTGTTTTTT

J: TRBJ1-1
size: -
V: TRBV20-1
D: -
CDR3: CSASRETEAFF
DNA: TGCAGTGCTAGTAGAGAGACTGAAGCTTTCTTT

J: TRBJ1-5
size: -
V: TRBV19
D: -
CDR3: CASSIDLRAGSAQPQHF
DNA: TGTGCCAGTAGTATAGATCTTCGGGCGGGATCTGCGCAGCCCCAGCATTTT

J: TRBJ2-2
size: few
V: TRBV9
D: -
CDR3: CASSATGMDTGELFF
DNA: TGTGCCAGCAGCGCCACAGGGATGGACACCGGGGAGCTGTTTTTT

J: TRBJ2-3
size: -
V: TRBV5-1
D: -
CDR3: CASSSESYRADTQYF
DNA: TGCGCCAGCAGCTCCGAGAGCTACAGGGCAGATACGCAGTATTTT

J: TRBJ1-5
size: -
V: TRBV7-9
D: TRBD1
CDR3: CASSLDWDRGSNQPQHF
DNA: TGTGCCAGCAGCTTAGACTGGGACAGGGGGAGCAATCAGCCCCAGCATTTT

J: TRBJ2-7
size: -
V: TRBV6-5
D: TRBD2
CDR3: CASSYSASGFYEQYF
DNA: TGTGCCAGCAGTTACTCGGCTAGCGGCTTTTACGAGCAGTACTTC

J: TRBJ1-2
size: -
V: TRBV28
D: -
CDR3: CASSLRGTGTHYGYTF
DNA: TGTGCCAGCAGTTTAAGGGGCACCGGGACACACTATGGCTACACCTTC

J: TRBJ2-7
size: -
V: TRBV4-1
D: TRBD1
CDR3: CASSQDPDRGIYEQYF
DNA: TGCGCCAGCAGCCAAGATCCGGACAGGGGGATCTACGAGCAGTACTTC

J: TRBJ1-1
size: -
V: TRBV6-6
D: -
CDR3: CASSSHGSAFF
DNA: TGTGCCAGCAGTTCCCACGGCTCAGCTTTCTTT

J: TRBJ1-4
size: -
V: TRBV7-2
D: TRBD1
CDR3: CASSLAAGGSEKLFF
DNA: TGTGCCAGCAGCTTAGCGGCAGGGGGAAGTGAAAAACTGTTTTTT

J: TRBJ2-4
size: -
V: TRBV7-9
D: TRBD1
CDR3: CASSLYPGQGLAKNIQYF
DNA: TGTGCCAGCAGCTTATACCCCGGACAGGGACTAGCCAAAAACATTCAGTACTTC

J: TRBJ2-7
size: -
V: TRBV4-1
D: -
CDR3: CASSQGVSPRYEQYF
DNA: TGCGCCAGCAGCCAGGGGGTGAGCCCTAGGTACGAGCAGTACTTC

J: TRBJ2-2
size: -
V: TRBV5-1
D: -
CDR3: CASSPPAGNTGELFF
DNA: TGCGCCAGCAGCCCCCCGGCGGGGAACACCGGGGAGCTGTTTTTT

J: TRBJ2-5
size: -
V: TRBV7-9
D: TRBD2
CDR3: CASSLASGRETQYF
DNA: TGTGCCAGCAGCTTAGCCAGCGGGAGAGAGACCCAGTACTTC

J: TRBJ2-2
size: once
V: TRBV5-1
D: -
CDR3: CASSPKRYGGELFF
DNA: TGCGCCAGCAGCCCGAAGCGCTATGGCGGGGAGCTGTTTTTT

J: TRBJ1-2
size: -
V: TRBV6-1
D: TRBD1
CDR3: CASSAGGTNYGYTF
DNA: TGTGCCAGCAGTGCAGGGGGCACTAACTATGGCTACACCTTC

J: TRBJ2-5
size: -
V: TRBV7-2
D: TRBD2
CDR3: CASSAAEGRAGLGTQYF
DNA: TGTGCCAGCAGCGCTGCGGAGGGGAGGGCCGGGTTAGGGACCCAGTACTTC

J: TRBJ2-7
size: -
V: TRBV28
D: TRBD1
CDR3: CASRLVGQGASEQYF
DNA: TGTGCCAGCAGGCTGGTGGGACAGGGGGCCAGCGAGCAGTACTTC

J: TRBJ1-2
size: -
V: TRBV2
D: -
CDR3: CASSEGWDGYTF
DNA: TGTGCCAGCAGTGAGGGCTGGGACGGCTACACCTTC

J: TRBJ2-3
size: -
V: TRBV4-1
D: TRBD2
CDR3: CASSQETSGSSTDTQYF
DNA: TGCGCCAGCAGCCAAGAGACTAGCGGTTCGAGCACAGATACGCAGTATTTT

J: TRBJ2-7
size: -
V: TRBV29-1
D: -
CDR3: CSVERGVGYEQYF
DNA: TGCAGCGTTGAGCGGGGCGTTGGCTACGAGCAGTACTTC

J: TRBJ1-5
size: -
V: TRBV18
D: TRBD1
CDR3: CASSPAGGAGQPQHF
DNA: TGTGCCAGCTCACCAGCAGGGGGCGCGGGTCAGCCCCAGCATTTT

J: TRBJ2-1
size: -
V: TRBV10-3
D: TRBD2
CDR3: CAISEFLAGGVGNEQFF
DNA: TGTGCCATCAGTGAGTTCTTAGCGGGAGGTGTGGGGAATGAGCAGTTCTTC

J: TRBJ2-1
size: once
V: TRBV25-1
D: -
CDR3: CASSELGPSYNEQFF
DNA: TGTGCCAGCAGTGAACTTGGGCCATCCTACAATGAGCAGTTCTTC

J: TRBJ2-1
size: -
V: TRBV30
D: TRBD1
CDR3: CAWDSGTGGVSYNEQFF
DNA: TGTGCCTGGGACTCCGGGACAGGGGGCGTCTCCTACAATGAGCAGTTCTTC